Shown below are 27 T cell receptor beta chains from a single sample sequenced in a study of spatial heterogeneity in lung cancer. Indicated time point: sample taken at primary tumor resection. Frozen PBMC, nontumor lung or tumor provided whole RNA, which was sequenced unsorted. Via MiXCR, TCRdb re-called the 5' RACE reads, giving one row per CDR3 protein. The table shows approximately 82,000 distinct CDR3 sequences, with roughly 12% occurring only once. The sample was PBMCs, taken at surgery. The source is a male donor with early-stage non-small cell lung cancer.

This clonotype was observed a few times. V and J are TRBV19 and TRBJ2-3, with 7 bases lining up with TRBD2. The CDR3 runs 15 residues. J was trimmed by 1 base and V by 6 bases; bases with no gene match: 7. From germline, CDR1 is LNHDA and CDR2 SQIVND (reference sequence). The CDR3: CASRQRAGRTDTQYF. In DNA form, the CDR3 reads TGTGCCAGTAGGCAACGAGCGGGGCGCACAGATACGCAGTATTTT.

This clonotype was seen repeatedly, ten times or more. This chain joins TRBV6-1 and TRBJ1-1; tentative D call: TRBD1 (5 bases). Germline CDR1 MNHNS, CDR2 SASEGT. Trimming took 3 bases from V and 10 from J, leaving 12 bases between them. The CDR3 is 12 residues long. CDR3 coding DNA: TGTGCCAGCAGTGAGTACGGGACCTTAGCTTTCTTT. This gives the protein CASSEYGTLAFF.

This clonotype was seen only a few times. CDR3 amino acids: CSARGSGVRYHTEAFF. The CDR3 DNA follows: TGCAGTGCTAGAGGATCCGGGGTCCGCTACCACACTGAAGCTTTCTTT. V and J are TRBV20-1 and TRBJ1-1, with no clear D. CDR1 and CDR2 (germline): DFQATT, SNEGSKA (reference sequence). V was shortened by 1 base and J by 3 bases, with 18 bases between the two germline ends. The CDR3 contains 16 residues.

This clonotype was seen ten or more times. The chain links TRBV5-1 to TRBJ1-2; no clear D. Germline V gives CDR1 SGHRS, CDR2 YFSETQ. V lost 3 bases, J lost 5 bases, and 20 bases lay in between. The CDR3 covers 16 residues. The CDR3 region is CASSSDHGIFPYGYTF. In DNA form, the CDR3 reads TGCGCCAGCAGCTCTGATCACGGGATATTCCCTTATGGCTACACCTTC.

In its sample, this clonotype is medium-sized. The rearrangement uses TRBV9 and TRBJ1-1; a weak D match, TRBD1 (5 bases). Per germline, CDR1 SGDLS and CDR2 YYNGEE. This CDR3 comprises 15 residues. V was trimmed by 4 bases and J by 3 bases, leaving 16 bases between them. Written as DNA, the CDR3 is TGTGCCAGCAGCACAGGAGGGAGGGCGGACACTGAAGCTTTCTTT. Its protein product is CASSTGGRADTEAFF. Filled out from reference TRBV9 and TRBJ1-1, the complete variable domain reads DSGVTQTPKHLITATGQRVTLRCSPRSGDLSVYWYQQSLDQGLQFLIQYYNGEERAKGNILERFSAQQFPDLHSELNLSSLELGDSALYFCASSTGGRADTEAFFGQGTRLTVV.

The CDR3 bases are TGCAGTGCTAGGGGGTTGAGAACCGGGGAGCTGTTTTTT. Residues: CSARGLRTGELFF. The chain has TRBV20-1 and TRBJ2-2; D is unclear. Germline V gene lookup returns CDR1 DFQATT and CDR2 SNEGSKA (reference sequence). Deletions cut 3 bases from V and 5 bases from J, with 10 bases between. The CDR3 extends over 13 amino acids.

This clonotype has just a few counts. The rearrangement uses TRBV7-2 and TRBJ2-3; D possibly corresponds to TRBD2 (6 bases). The V gene lost 3 bases and the J gene lost 1 base, with 11 bases spanning the gap. The CDR3 contains 15 residues. Germline V gene data show CDR1 as SGHTA and CDR2 as FQGNSA. CDR3 amino acids: CASSLSGTGTDTQYF. CDR3 in DNA: TGTGCCAGCAGCTTGTCCGGGACTGGCACAGATACGCAGTATTTT.

V is TRBV3-1 and J is TRBJ1-3; maybe TRBD1 (5 bases). The V and J ends lost 5 bases and 0 bases respectively, with 11 bases between them. The CDR3 spans 15 residues. Germline V gives CDR1 LGHDT, CDR2 YNNKEL (reference sequence). CDR3 coding DNA: TGTGCCAGCAGCTCGGGACGGTTCTCTGGAAACACCATATATTTT. Its translation: CASSSGRFSGNTIYF.

CDR3 coding DNA: TGTGCCAGCAGCTCCCAAGGGTGGACTGAAGCTTTCTTT. This translates into CASSSQGWTEAFF. This chain connects TRBV13 to TRBJ1-1; no clear D gene. The CDR3 length is 13 residues. The V gene lost 4 bases and the J gene lost 5 bases, with 11 bases spanning the gap. CDR1 and CDR2 (germline): PRHDT, FYEKMQ (reference sequence).

This clonotype was recorded a few times. The V gene is TRBV7-8, the J gene TRBJ2-7, with D unclear. Trimming left V 1 base short and J 0 bases short, with 7 bases between. This CDR3 is 14 amino acids long. The germline gives CDR1 SGHVS, CDR2 FQNEAQ. The CDR3 DNA reads as TGTGCCAGCAGCTTAGGCGTAGTCTCCTACGAGCAGTACTTC. Translated: CASSLGVVSYEQYF.

This clonotype was detected a few times. This chain links TRBV5-5 with TRBJ2-1, with a tentative D call TRBD2 (7 bases). This CDR3 spans 14 amino acids. Germline CDR1 and CDR2: SGHKS and YYEKEE (reference sequence). Trimming cost V 4 bases and J 2 bases, with 10 bases left between them. The CDR3 DNA follows: TGTGCCAGCAGCCCGGGGGGCACCTACAATGAGCAGTTCTTC. Its protein product is CASSPGGTYNEQFF.

The table lists this clonotype with many counts. The junction differs from germline at one of its ends, possibly a read error. The V and J genes are TRBV7-9 and TRBJ1-4, with unresolved D. Per the germline V gene, CDR1 is SEHNR and CDR2 is FQNEAQ (reference sequence). The CDR3 has 16 residues. As DNA, the CDR3 is TGTGCCAGCAGCCTAGCAGATGGACCAACTAATGAAAAACTGTTTTTT. As protein: CASSLADGPTNEKLFF.

This clonotype has a handful of counts. This sequence joins TRBV5-1 and TRBJ1-4; no definite D call. This CDR3 region has 14 residues. V lost 4 bases, J lost 2 bases, and 9 bases lay in between. CDR1 and CDR2 (germline): SGHRS, YFSETQ. This CDR3 is CASSPGGTNEKLFF. In nucleotides, the CDR3 is TGCGCCAGCAGCCCCGGCGGGACTAATGAAAAACTGTTTTTT. The whole variable domain, remainder taken from reference TRBV5-1 and TRBJ1-4, is KAGVTQTPRYLIKTRGQQVTLSCSPISGHRSVSWYQQTPGQGLQFLFEYFSETQRNKGNFPGRFSGRQFSNSRSEMNVSTLELGDSALYLCASSPGGTNEKLFFGSGTQLSVL.

The chain recombines TRBV11-1 with TRBJ1-1; no reliable D call. Germline V gene data show CDR1 as SGHAT and CDR2 as FQDESV (reference sequence). V dropped 3 bases and J dropped 3 bases, with 8 bases sitting between them. This CDR3 is 13 amino acids long. CDR3 DNA: TGTGCCAGCAGCTTGGGGTCAGACACTGAAGCTTTCTTT. Its protein product is CASSLGSDTEAFF.

This clonotype has more than one count but fewer than ten. The gene calls are TRBV20-1 and TRBJ2-3; no firm D call. This CDR3 comprises 15 residues. Trimming took 6 bases from V and 2 from J, leaving 18 bases between them. Germline CDR1 is DFQATT and CDR2 is SNEGSKA (reference sequence). CDR3 nucleotides: TGCAGTGCCTCTGAGGATCGCGTCGTCACAGATACGCAGTATTTT. This codes for CSASEDRVVTDTQYF.

This clonotype was detected many times. V is TRBV3-1 and J is TRBJ1-2; D possibly corresponds to TRBD1 (6 bases). Trimming took 3 bases from V and 7 from J, leaving 15 bases between them. The CDR3 has 14 residues. Germline V gives CDR1 LGHDT, CDR2 YNNKEL (reference sequence). This CDR3 is CASSQDTGLSGYTF. The CDR3 coding sequence is TGTGCCAGCAGCCAGGATACAGGGTTGTCTGGCTACACCTTC.

This clonotype has a handful of counts. This CDR3 reads CASSLNFYEQYF. For the CDR3, the DNA is TGTGCCAGCAGCTTAAATTTCTACGAGCAGTACTTC. The chain is built from TRBV7-8 and TRBJ2-7; no reliable D call. The germline V gene has CDR1 SGHVS and CDR2 FQNEAQ. V dropped 2 bases and J dropped 3 bases, with 5 bases sitting between them. This CDR3 has 12 amino acids.

This clonotype has more than one count but fewer than ten. V gene TRBV24-1 combines with J gene TRBJ2-1, with a weak D call TRBD1 (5 bases). Germline V lookup: CDR1 KGHDR, CDR2 SFDVKD. The CDR3 consists of 13 residues. V dropped 3 bases and J dropped 9 bases, with 11 bases sitting between them. The CDR3 coding sequence is TGTGCCACCAGTGATGGGGCAGATTTTGAGCAGTTCTTC. Amino acids: CATSDGADFEQFF.

This chain joins TRBV30 and TRBJ2-7, with 8 bases aligning to TRBD2. Germline values: CDR1 GTSNPN, CDR2 SVGIG (reference sequence). The J segment lost 4 bases and the V segment lost 1 base, leaving 3 bases of the junction unmatched. This CDR3 spans 13 amino acids. The CDR3 here is CAWSDGRVYEQYF. The CDR3 DNA sequence: TGTGCCTGGAGTGACGGGAGGGTATACGAGCAGTACTTC.

There are a few counts of this clonotype. The chain recombines TRBV6-1 with TRBJ1-5; 8 nucleotides agree with TRBD1. V gave up 4 bases and J gave up 4 bases; unmatched junction bases: 6. This CDR3 is built from 15 residues. The germline CDR1 and CDR2 sequences are MNHNS and SASEGT. The CDR3 coding sequence is TGTGCCAGCAGTGCCCGGACAGGGCAAAATCAGCCCCAGCATTTT. Residues: CASSARTGQNQPQHF.

This clonotype has ten or more counts. The genes are TRBV7-8 and TRBJ1-5; TRBD1 matches 8 bases. The ends lost 3 bases at V and 1 base at J; junction bases unmatched: 14. CDR1 SGHVS and CDR2 FQNEAQ come from the germline V gene. The CDR3 contains 19 residues. The DNA for the CDR3 is TGTGCCAGCAGCTTCTCACCCGGGACAGGTCGATGGAGCAATCAGCCCCAGCATTTT. Amino acids: CASSFSPGTGRWSNQPQHF.

This clonotype is medium-sized by share. The chain combines TRBV20-1 with TRBJ1-1; no clear D. CDR1 and CDR2 from the germline V gene are DFQATT and SNEGSKA (reference sequence). Trimming left V 5 bases short and J 6 bases short, with 16 bases between. The CDR3 runs to 13 residues. CDR3 in amino acids: CSASLDRFSEAFF. As DNA, the CDR3 is TGCAGTGCTTCCTTAGACCGTTTCTCTGAAGCTTTCTTT.

In this sample, this clonotype is medium-sized (0.01 to 0.1%). The genes are TRBV4-1 and TRBJ1-5; 7 bases map to TRBD1. The CDR3 loop spans 15 amino acids. J was trimmed by 4 bases and V by 0 bases; bases with no gene match: 3. CDR1 is MGHRA and CDR2 is YSYEKL in the germline V gene. The CDR3 sequence: CASSQDGDRNQPQHF. The CDR3 DNA reads TGCGCCAGCAGCCAAGATGGGGACAGAAATCAGCCCCAGCATTTT.

Points on this clonotype: The junction departs from the called germline gene at one end, perhaps through a read error. The chain is built from TRBV9 and TRBJ2-7; D is perhaps TRBD2 (6 bases). Germline V gene lookup returns CDR1 SGDLS and CDR2 YYNGEE. This CDR3 has 14 residues. CDR3 amino acids: CASNVGSSGYEQYF. For the CDR3, the DNA is TGTGCCAGCAACGTAGGGAGTAGCGGCTACGAGCAGTACTTC.

The gene calls are TRBV7-9 and TRBJ2-7; unclear D gene. CDR3 length: 13 residues. Germline loops: CDR1 SEHNR, CDR2 FQNEAQ (reference sequence). V shed 9 bases and J shed 1 base, with 13 bases lying between them. As DNA, the CDR3 is TGTGCCAGTCAAAGTCCCTATTCCTACGAGCAGTACTTC. It codes for CASQSPYSYEQYF.

The chain is built from TRBV29-1 and TRBJ2-1, with 8 positions matching TRBD2. The V gene's germline CDR1 is SQVTM and CDR2 ANQGSEA. This CDR3 comprises 13 residues. J gave up 7 bases and V 4 bases, and 6 bases lay outside the gene matches. CDR3 in DNA: TGCAGCGTTGTATATGGCGGGAGGAATGAGCAGTTCTTC. This codes for CSVVYGGRNEQFF.

This clonotype was seen many times. This sequence joins TRBV7-8 and TRBJ2-3; D gene ambiguous. This CDR3 has 18 amino acids. Germline V gene sequence: CDR1 SGHVS, CDR2 FQNEAQ. Trimming removed 5 bases from V and 2 bases from J, with 23 bases in between. This CDR3 reads CASSAQDLAQSLTDTQYF. The DNA for the CDR3 is TGTGCCAGCAGCGCCCAGGACCTCGCACAATCTCTCACAGATACGCAGTATTTT.